This T cell receptor beta chain stems from a study of blood T cells in healthy people across ages. Study-wide points: Higher diversity and more naive CD4+ cells were features of long-lived donors, compared to aged donors.

Researchers collected about 9.7 milliliters of peripheral blood from every single donor. Each sample used at least 6 million PBMCs. A second PCR, run for roughly 7 to 11 cycles, used a sample-barcoded 5' primer plus a J-beta primer mix. From the 5' RACE reads, TCRdb called clonotypes with MiXCR, one entry per CDR3 protein. The sample records some 290,000 distinct CDR3 sequences, roughly 26% being singletons. This CDR3 is 15 amino acids long. The V end lost 1 base, the J end lost 4 bases, and 12 bases lay between the germline ends. CDR1 SGDLS and CDR2 YYNGEE come from the germline V gene. Details on this clonotype: Its antigen remains unknown.

The chain recombines TRBV9 with TRBJ1-5, with D possibly matching TRBD1 (6 bases). The source material was blood. The sequence was collected from a woman in her seventies in good health. The CDR3 region is CASSVSDSGNQPQHF. The CDR3 nucleotides read TGTGCCAGCAGCGTATCGGACAGTGGGAATCAGCCCCAGCATTTT. Drawing the rest from reference TRBV9 and TRBJ1-5, the complete variable domain is DSGVTQTPKHLITATGQRVTLRCSPRSGDLSVYWYQQSLDQGLQFLIQYYNGEERAKGNILERFSAQQFPDLHSELNLSSLELGDSALYFCASSVSDSGNQPQHFGDGTRLSIL.